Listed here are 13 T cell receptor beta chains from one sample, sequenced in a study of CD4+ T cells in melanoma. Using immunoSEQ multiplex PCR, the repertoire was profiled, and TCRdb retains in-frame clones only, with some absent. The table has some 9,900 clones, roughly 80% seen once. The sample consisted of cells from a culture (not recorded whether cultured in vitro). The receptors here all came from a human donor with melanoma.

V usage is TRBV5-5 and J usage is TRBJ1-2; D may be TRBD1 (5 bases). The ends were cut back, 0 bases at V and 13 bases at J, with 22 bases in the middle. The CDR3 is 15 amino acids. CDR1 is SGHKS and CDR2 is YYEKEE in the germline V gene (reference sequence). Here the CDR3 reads CASSLVVGGTVLGTF. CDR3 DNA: TGTGCCAGCAGCTTGGTTGTCGGAGGGACTGTCTTGGGCACCTTC.

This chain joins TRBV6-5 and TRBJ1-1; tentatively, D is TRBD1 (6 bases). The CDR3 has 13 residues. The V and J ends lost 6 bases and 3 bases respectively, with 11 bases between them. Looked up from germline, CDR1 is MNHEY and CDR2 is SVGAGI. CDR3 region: CASRWEGDTEAFF. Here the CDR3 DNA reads TGTGCCAGCAGGTGGGAGGGGGACACTGAAGCTTTCTTT.

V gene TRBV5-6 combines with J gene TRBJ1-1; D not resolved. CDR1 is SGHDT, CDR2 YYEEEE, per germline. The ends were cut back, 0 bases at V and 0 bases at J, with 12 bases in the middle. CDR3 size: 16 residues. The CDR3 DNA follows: TGTGCCAGCAGCTTGGGTTCTTGGGGATTGAACACTGAAGCTTTCTTT. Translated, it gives CASSLGSWGLNTEAFF.

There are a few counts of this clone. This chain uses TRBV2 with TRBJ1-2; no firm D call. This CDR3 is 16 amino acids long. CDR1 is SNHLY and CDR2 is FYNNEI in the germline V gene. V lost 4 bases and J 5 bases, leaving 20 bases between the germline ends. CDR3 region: CASSVPPTRRPYGYTF. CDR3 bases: TGTGCCAGCAGTGTCCCCCCGACCCGTCGTCCATATGGCTACACCTTC.

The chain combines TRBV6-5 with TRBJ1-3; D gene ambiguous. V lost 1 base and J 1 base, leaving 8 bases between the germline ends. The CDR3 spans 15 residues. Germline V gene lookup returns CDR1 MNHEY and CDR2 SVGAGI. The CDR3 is CASSYFRGSGNTIYF. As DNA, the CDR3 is TGTGCCAGCAGTTACTTCCGGGGATCTGGAAACACCATATATTTT.

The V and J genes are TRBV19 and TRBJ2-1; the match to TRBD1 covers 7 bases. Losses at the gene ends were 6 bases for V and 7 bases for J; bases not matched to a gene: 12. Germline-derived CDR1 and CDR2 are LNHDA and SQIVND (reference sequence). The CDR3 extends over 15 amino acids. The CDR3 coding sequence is TGTGCCAGTAGCACCCGGGGACAGTGGGGGAATGAGCAGTTCTTC. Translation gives CASSTRGQWGNEQFF.

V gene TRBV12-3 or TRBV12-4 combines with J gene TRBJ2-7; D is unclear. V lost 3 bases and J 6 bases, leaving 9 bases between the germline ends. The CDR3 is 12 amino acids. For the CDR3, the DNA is TGTGCCAGCAGTTTGCACGACGGCGAGCAGTACTTC. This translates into CASSLHDGEQYF.

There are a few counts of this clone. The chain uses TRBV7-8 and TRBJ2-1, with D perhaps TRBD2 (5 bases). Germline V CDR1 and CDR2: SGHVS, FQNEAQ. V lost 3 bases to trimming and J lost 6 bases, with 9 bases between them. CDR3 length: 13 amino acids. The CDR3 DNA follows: TGTGCCAGCAGCTTTGGACTCCGCAATGAGCAGTTCTTC. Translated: CASSFGLRNEQFF. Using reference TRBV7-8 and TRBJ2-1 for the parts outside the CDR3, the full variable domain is GAGVSQSPRYKVAKRGQDVALRCDPISGHVSLFWYQQALGQGPEFLTYFQNEAQLDKSGLPSDRFFAERPEGSVSTLKIQRTQQEDSAVYLCASSFGLRNEQFFGPGTRLTVL.

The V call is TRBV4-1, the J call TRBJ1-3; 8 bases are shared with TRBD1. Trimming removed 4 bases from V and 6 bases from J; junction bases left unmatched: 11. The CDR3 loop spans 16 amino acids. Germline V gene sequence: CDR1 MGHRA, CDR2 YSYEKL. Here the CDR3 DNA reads TGCGCCAGCAGCCTCGGGGGACAGGCGGTTTTAAACACCATATATTTT. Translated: CASSLGGQAVLNTIYF.

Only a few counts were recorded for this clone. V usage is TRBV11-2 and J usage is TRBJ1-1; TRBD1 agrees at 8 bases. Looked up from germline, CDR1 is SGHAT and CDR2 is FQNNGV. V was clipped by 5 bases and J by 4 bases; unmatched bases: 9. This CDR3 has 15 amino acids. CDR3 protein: CASSTDRVKVTEAFF. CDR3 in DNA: TGTGCCAGCAGCACGGACAGGGTGAAGGTCACTGAAGCTTTCTTT.

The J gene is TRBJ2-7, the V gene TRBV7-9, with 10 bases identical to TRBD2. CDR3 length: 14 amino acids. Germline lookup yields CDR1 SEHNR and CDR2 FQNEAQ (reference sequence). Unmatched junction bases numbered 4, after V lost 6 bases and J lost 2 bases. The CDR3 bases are TGTGCCAGCAGGCCTAGCGGGGGCCCCTACGAGCAGTACTTC. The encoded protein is CASRPSGGPYEQYF. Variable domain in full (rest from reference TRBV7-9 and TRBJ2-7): DTGVSQNPRHKITKRGQNVTFRCDPISEHNRLYWYRQTLGQGPEFLTYFQNEAQLEKSRLLSDRFSAERPKGSFSTLEIQRTEQGDSAMYLCASRPSGGPYEQYFGPGTRLTVT.

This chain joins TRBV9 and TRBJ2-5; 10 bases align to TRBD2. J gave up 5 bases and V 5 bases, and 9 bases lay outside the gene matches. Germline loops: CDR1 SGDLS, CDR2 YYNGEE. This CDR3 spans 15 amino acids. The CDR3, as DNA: TGTGCCAGCAGTCCAACTAGCGGGGCTAGGGAGACCCAGTACTTC. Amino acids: CASSPTSGARETQYF.

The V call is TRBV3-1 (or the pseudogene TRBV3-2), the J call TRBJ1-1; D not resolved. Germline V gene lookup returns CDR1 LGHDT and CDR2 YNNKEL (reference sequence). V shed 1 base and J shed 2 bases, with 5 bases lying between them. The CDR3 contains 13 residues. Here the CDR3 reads CASSQVINTEAFF. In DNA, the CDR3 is TGTGCCAGCAGCCAAGTCATTAACACTGAAGCTTTCTTT.